This TCR beta chain was identified during a study of cytomegalovirus exposure and HLA in healthy donors. The study, taken as a whole, reports: For most TCR beta V segments, an earlier analysis put the productive rate at about 87% or about 30% of the time.

This clone has just a few counts. The antigen remains unidentified. The sample holds other DNA sequences that translate to the same CDR3. 13 Jbeta primers and 60 Vbeta primers were used for the PCR. Assay used: immunoSEQ multiplex PCR; TCRdb lists only in-frame clones, some missing. The sample holds 76,000 or so clones, about 78% seen once. There are 12 residues in the CDR3. Trimming removed 6 bases from V and 10 bases from J; junction bases left unmatched: 4. Germline lookup yields CDR1 SQVTM and CDR2 ANQGSEA. The J gene is TRBJ1-6, the V gene TRBV29-1; 9 bases fit TRBD1. Source material: PBMCs. This clonotype originated in a woman in her thirties or forties in good health and CMV-seropositive. This chain's CDR3 is CSVGDRDSPLHF. The CDR3 DNA reads TGCAGCGTGGGGGACAGGGACTCACCCCTCCACTTT.